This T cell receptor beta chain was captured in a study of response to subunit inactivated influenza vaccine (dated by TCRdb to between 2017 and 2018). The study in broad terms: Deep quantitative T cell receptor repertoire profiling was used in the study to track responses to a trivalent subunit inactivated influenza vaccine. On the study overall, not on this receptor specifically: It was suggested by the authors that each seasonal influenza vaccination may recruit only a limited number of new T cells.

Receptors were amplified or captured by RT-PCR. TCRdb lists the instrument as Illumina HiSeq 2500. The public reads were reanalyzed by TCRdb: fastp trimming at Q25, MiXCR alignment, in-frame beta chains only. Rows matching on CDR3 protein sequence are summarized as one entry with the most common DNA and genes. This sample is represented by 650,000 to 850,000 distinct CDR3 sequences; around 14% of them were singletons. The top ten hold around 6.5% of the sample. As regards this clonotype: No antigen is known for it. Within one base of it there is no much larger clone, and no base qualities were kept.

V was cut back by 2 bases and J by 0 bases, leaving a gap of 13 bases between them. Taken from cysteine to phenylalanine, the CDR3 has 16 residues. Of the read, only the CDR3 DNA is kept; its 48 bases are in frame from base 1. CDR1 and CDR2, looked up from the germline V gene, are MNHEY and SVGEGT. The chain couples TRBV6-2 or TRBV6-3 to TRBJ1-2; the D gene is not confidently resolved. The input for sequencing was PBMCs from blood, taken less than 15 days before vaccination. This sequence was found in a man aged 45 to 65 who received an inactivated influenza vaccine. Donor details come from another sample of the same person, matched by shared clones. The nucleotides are TGTGCCAGCAGTTACGGCCAACTGGCATCTAACTATGGCTACACCTTC. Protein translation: CASSYGQLASNYGYTF.